This entry lists 32 T cell receptor beta chains sequenced from one sample in a study of T cells after yellow fever vaccination. MiXCR, run by TCRdb on the 5' RACE reads, gives a single entry per CDR3 protein. Of 550,000 or so distinct CDR3 sequences in the sample, 15% to 20% are singletons; the top ten hold roughly 13%. The specimen comprised PBMCs, sampled 15 days after the yellow fever booster vaccination. All receptors derive from a man younger than 45 who received the YFV17D yellow fever vaccine.

The sample holds a few counts of this clonotype. The V call is TRBV6-2 or TRBV6-3, the J call TRBJ2-1, with 11 bases identical to TRBD2. Germline V gives CDR1 MNHEY, CDR2 SVGEGT. V dropped 5 bases and J dropped 9; count of bases not matched to a gene: 12. The CDR3 runs 16 residues. CDR3 DNA sequence: TGTGCCAGCAGTCTGCGGGGACTAGCGGTGGGAGGTGAGCAGTTCTTC. It is translated as CASSLRGLAVGGEQFF.

V is TRBV10-3 and J is TRBJ2-2, with D perhaps being TRBD1 or TRBD2 (6 bases each). The CDR3 is 14 residues long. The germline CDR1 and CDR2 sequences are ENHRY and SYGVKD. The V and J ends lost 0 bases and 5 bases respectively, with 7 bases between them. CDR3 sequence reads: CAISESGGTGELFF. In DNA, the CDR3 is TGTGCCATCAGTGAGTCAGGGGGGACCGGGGAGCTGTTTTTT.

The chain uses TRBV7-2 and TRBJ1-1; D is perhaps TRBD1 (6 bases). V lost 2 bases and J lost 4, with 20 bases in between. Germline CDR1 reads SGHTA; CDR2 reads FQGNSA. This CDR3 contains 17 residues. CDR3 residues: CASSLSQGSRGGTEAFF. The CDR3 coding sequence is TGTGCCAGCAGCTTAAGCCAGGGTAGCAGGGGAGGCACTGAAGCTTTCTTT.

The J gene is TRBJ2-7, the V gene TRBV3-1; 10 nucleotides align to TRBD1. The CDR3 consists of 15 residues. Germline trimming cut 4 bases from V and 5 bases from J; bases unmatched to any gene: 8. CDR1 and CDR2 (germline): LGHDT, YNNKEL (reference sequence). CDR3 sequence: CASSLLRGQGNEQYF. CDR3 bases: TGTGCCAGCAGCCTTCTACGGGGACAGGGGAACGAGCAGTACTTC.

This clonotype occurred a few times. The chain employs TRBV27 and TRBJ2-5; TRBD2 matches 9 bases. Germline CDR1 is MNHEY and CDR2 is SMNVEV (reference sequence). V lost 3 bases and J lost 5; bases outside the gene matches: 7. This CDR3 is built from 15 residues. The CDR3, as DNA: TGTGCCAGCAGTTTTGGTAGCGGGAGCCGGGAGACCCAGTACTTC. This gives the protein CASSFGSGSRETQYF.

This clonotype was recorded a few times. DNA of the CDR3: TGCGCCAGCAGCCAAGAGATTTCCCAAACTGGGGCCAACGTCCTGACTTTC. It codes for CASSQEISQTGANVLTF. The chain is built from TRBV4-3 and TRBJ2-6; D is unresolved. CDR1 and CDR2 from the germline V gene are LGHNA and YSLEER. This CDR3 spans 17 amino acids. Trimming stripped 0 bases from V and 2 bases from J, with 11 bases between.

CDR3 nucleotide sequence: TGTGCCAGCAGCCCCAACTTCTACGAGCAGTACTTC. This gives the protein CASSPNFYEQYF. The V and J genes are TRBV9 and TRBJ2-7; no clear D. Germline V gives CDR1 SGDLS, CDR2 YYNGEE. Trimming stripped 4 bases from V and 3 bases from J, with 8 bases between. The CDR3 extends over 12 amino acids.

V gene TRBV20-1 combines with J gene TRBJ1-2; D gene uncertain. Trimming shortened V by 0 bases and J by 6 bases, and 11 bases separated the two germline ends. Germline V gives CDR1 DFQATT, CDR2 SNEGSKA (reference sequence). The CDR3 covers 13 residues. DNA of the CDR3: TGCAGTGCTAGAGAAGGTTTGGGGAATGGCTACACCTTC. It encodes CSAREGLGNGYTF.

The sample holds a few counts of this clonotype. The chain combines TRBV25-1 with TRBJ2-5; perhaps TRBD1 as D (5 bases). V lost 5 bases and J lost 4, with 17 bases in between. Germline loops: CDR1 MGHDK, CDR2 SYGVNS. The CDR3 is made up of 15 amino acids. The CDR3 is CASSNPTRVSETQYF. CDR3 bases: TGTGCCAGCAGTAACCCCACCAGGGTATCAGAGACCCAGTACTTC.

The CDR3: CATSEITDAYEQYF. In DNA, the CDR3 is TGTGCCACCAGTGAAATTACCGACGCCTACGAGCAGTACTTC. The rearrangement joins TRBV24-1 to TRBJ2-7; D not resolved. With 4 bases removed from V and 2 bases from J, the gap between germline ends came to 11 bases. This CDR3 region has 14 residues. Per germline, CDR1 KGHDR and CDR2 SFDVKD.

The rearrangement uses TRBV7-9 and TRBJ2-5, with TRBD1 matching over 7 bases. With V trimmed by 2 bases and J by 2 bases, 5 bases remained unmatched. Germline CDR1 and CDR2: SEHNR and FQNEAQ (reference sequence). This CDR3 has 15 residues. CDR3 in amino acids: CASSLRYRGQETQYF. For the CDR3, the DNA is TGTGCCAGCAGCTTACGGTACAGGGGTCAAGAGACCCAGTACTTC.

V and J are TRBV29-1 and TRBJ2-7; TRBD1 matches at 8 bases. The trim removed 4 bases at V and 6 bases at J, leaving 11 bases unmatched. The CDR3 runs to 14 residues. Germline lookup yields CDR1 SQVTM and CDR2 ANQGSEA. As DNA, the CDR3 is TGCAGCGTTGGTTCGGGACAGGCTGCGTCCGAGCAGTACTTC. Its translation: CSVGSGQAASEQYF.

This chain connects TRBV7-9 to TRBJ1-2; D is unresolved. Trimming removed 1 base at V and 4 bases at J, with 10 bases between. CDR1 is SEHNR and CDR2 is FQNEAQ in the germline V gene (reference sequence). The CDR3 runs to 14 residues. In DNA form, the CDR3 reads TGTGCCAGCAGCTTAGTAGGCCGTAGCTATGGCTACACCTTC. This codes for CASSLVGRSYGYTF.

This clonotype was observed a handful of times. The chain links TRBV27 to TRBJ2-1; D is unclear. Per the germline V gene, CDR1 is MNHEY and CDR2 is SMNVEV (reference sequence). The CDR3 loop spans 14 amino acids. The ends were cut back, 3 bases at V and 9 bases at J, with 15 bases in the middle. This chain's CDR3 is CASSFGSSTGEQFF. CDR3 in DNA: TGTGCCAGCAGTTTCGGGTCTAGTACCGGTGAGCAGTTCTTC.

The V gene is TRBV6-5, the J gene TRBJ2-5; possibly TRBD2 for D (6 bases). The CDR3 totals 15 residues. The germline CDR1 and CDR2 sequences are MNHEY and SVGAGI. V lost 0 bases and J lost 1, with 9 bases in between. The CDR3 DNA follows: TGTGCCAGCAGTTACTCGGGCGGGACCCAAGAGACCCAGTACTTC. Translating gives CASSYSGGTQETQYF.

This clonotype was picked up a small number of times. The chain links TRBV5-1 to TRBJ2-2; no clear D. V shed 8 bases and J shed 0 bases, with 11 bases lying between them. This CDR3 region has 14 residues. CDR1 and CDR2 (germline): SGHRS, YFSETQ. The CDR3 nucleotides read TGCGCCAGTGGCTGGGCAGCGAACACCGGGGAGCTGTTTTTT. Its protein product is CASGWAANTGELFF.

The genes are TRBV7-2 and TRBJ2-7, with 11 bases fitting TRBD2. J was trimmed by 6 bases and V by 6 bases; bases with no gene match: 10. The CDR3 has 15 residues. Germline CDR1 and CDR2: SGHTA and FQGNSA. Here the CDR3 DNA reads TGTGCCAGCAGTCTTACGGGGACTAGCGGTCTCGAGCAGTACTTC. Protein sequence: CASSLTGTSGLEQYF. The full variable domain, with the rest looked up from reference TRBV7-2 and TRBJ2-7, is GAGVSQSPSNKVTEKGKDVELRCDPISGHTALYWYRQSLGQGLEFLIYFQGNSAPDKSGLPSDRFSAERTGGSVSTLTIQRTQQEDSAVYLCASSLTGTSGLEQYFGPGTRLTVT.

This clonotype appeared a few times. The chain is built from TRBV20-1 and TRBJ2-7; a possible D gene is TRBD1 (6 bases). This CDR3 has 8 residues. CDR1 is DFQATT, CDR2 SNEGSKA, per germline (reference sequence). CDR3 sequence (DNA): TGCAGGGCAGGGGCTACGTACTTC. Protein: CRAGATYF.

This clonotype appeared many times. The chain has TRBV25-1 and TRBJ2-3; TRBD1 is a possible D gene (6 bases). Germline loops: CDR1 MGHDK, CDR2 SYGVNS. V was cut by 7 bases and J by 4 bases, with 6 bases left in between. This CDR3 has 11 residues. The CDR3 reads CASKGADTQYF. The CDR3 DNA reads TGTGCCAGCAAGGGGGCAGATACGCAGTATTTT.

The chain recombines TRBV6-5 with TRBJ1-2; D call uncertain. V lost 2 bases, J lost 2 bases, and 18 bases lay in between. CDR3 length: 17 amino acids. In germline, CDR1 is MNHEY, CDR2 SVGAGI. This CDR3 is CASSYRNTRTVNYGYTF. The CDR3, as DNA: TGTGCCAGCAGTTACCGAAACACTAGGACGGTGAACTATGGCTACACCTTC.

V usage is TRBV6-5 and J usage is TRBJ2-5, with D possibly being TRBD2 (5 bases). This CDR3 has 17 amino acids. Germline values: CDR1 MNHEY, CDR2 SVGAGI. V was trimmed by 1 base and J by 5 bases, leaving 20 bases between them. CDR3 sequence (DNA): TGTGCCAGCAGTTACTTCGGGTACCGACCTCGCGGGGAGACCCAGTACTTC. It translates to CASSYFGYRPRGETQYF.

The chain combines TRBV29-1 with TRBJ2-2; the D gene could be TRBD1 or TRBD2 (5 bases each). Trimming stripped 3 bases from V and 4 bases from J, with 12 bases between. The CDR3 totals 14 residues. In germline, CDR1 is SQVTM, CDR2 ANQGSEA. CDR3 in DNA: TGCAGCGTTGACTGGGGGAGTGGCACCGGGGAGCTGTTTTTT. It yields the protein CSVDWGSGTGELFF.

This clonotype was seen a few times. The chain has TRBV2 and TRBJ2-5, with 7 bases lining up with TRBD2. Germline V lookup: CDR1 SNHLY, CDR2 FYNNEI. With 6 bases clipped from V and 3 bases from J, the junction kept 7 bases outside the gene matches. This CDR3 comprises 14 residues. CDR3 region: CASRRTRDKETQYF. In nucleotides, the CDR3 is TGTGCCAGCAGGCGGACTAGAGACAAAGAGACCCAGTACTTC. Full variable domain (missing parts from reference TRBV2 and TRBJ2-5): EPEVTQTPSHQVTQMGQEVILRCVPISNHLYFYWYRQILGQKVEFLVSFYNNEISEKSEIFDDQFSVERPDGSNFTLKIRSTKLEDSAMYFCASRRTRDKETQYFGPGTRLLVL.

The chain recombines TRBV5-4 with TRBJ2-7, with D perhaps matching TRBD1 or TRBD2 (5 bases each). Trimming removed 1 base at V and 4 bases at J, with 15 bases between. The CDR3 contains 15 residues. Germline CDR1 and CDR2: SGHNT and YYREEE (reference sequence). The CDR3 DNA is TGTGCCAGCAGCTTGTTGACAGAGCGGCGATACGAGCAGTACTTC. Amino acid sequence: CASSLLTERRYEQYF.

V and J are TRBV11-2 and TRBJ2-2; TRBD1 matches at 11 bases. Germline assignment: CDR1 SGHAT and CDR2 FQNNGV. V lost 2 bases and J lost 3; bases outside the gene matches: 8. The CDR3 covers 18 residues. CDR3 residues: CASSLNPGQGGYTGELFF. CDR3 nucleotide sequence: TGTGCCAGCAGCTTAAACCCGGGACAGGGGGGCTACACCGGGGAGCTGTTTTTT.

The chain is built from TRBV5-6 and TRBJ1-2; D is unresolved. Germline CDR1 and CDR2: SGHDT and YYEEEE. V was cut by 1 base and J by 4 bases, with 11 bases left in between. The CDR3 is 14 amino acids. The CDR3 loop is CASSLRGPTYGYTF. In nucleotides, the CDR3 is TGTGCCAGCAGCTTGCGAGGGCCTACCTATGGCTACACCTTC.

This clonotype was detected ten times or more. V and J are TRBV5-1 and TRBJ2-3; D is ambiguous. This CDR3 contains 16 residues. Trimming removed 0 bases at V and 2 bases at J, with 13 bases between. From germline, CDR1 is SGHRS and CDR2 YFSETQ. The CDR3 sequence is CASSLVRPTYTDTQYF. CDR3 bases: TGCGCCAGCAGCTTGGTTCGGCCGACCTACACAGATACGCAGTATTTT.

This clonotype was seen a few times. This sequence joins TRBV20-1 and TRBJ2-2; D perhaps matches TRBD1 (5 bases). Trimming cost V 2 bases and J 4 bases, with 8 bases left between them. CDR3 length: 13 residues. Looked up from germline, CDR1 is DFQATT and CDR2 is SNEGSKA (reference sequence). CDR3 loop: CSARTTATGELFF. In nucleotides, the CDR3 is TGCAGTGCTAGAACGACAGCCACCGGGGAGCTGTTTTTT.

Only a few counts were recorded for this clonotype. The gene calls are TRBV7-2 and TRBJ2-2; D may be TRBD2 (5 bases). Per germline, CDR1 SGHTA and CDR2 FQGNSA. There are 14 residues in the CDR3. V dropped 0 bases and J dropped 7 bases, with 9 bases sitting between them. CDR3 in amino acids: CASSLAPGNGELFF. In DNA, the CDR3 is TGTGCCAGCAGCTTAGCGCCGGGAAACGGGGAGCTGTTTTTT. Filled out from reference TRBV7-2 and TRBJ2-2, the complete variable domain reads GAGVSQSPSNKVTEKGKDVELRCDPISGHTALYWYRQSLGQGLEFLIYFQGNSAPDKSGLPSDRFSAERTGGSVSTLTIQRTQQEDSAVYLCASSLAPGNGELFFGEGSRLTVL.

This clonotype was observed a handful of times. The gene calls are TRBV5-1 and TRBJ2-7; 12 positions agree with TRBD2. CDR3 length: 17 residues. Germline-derived CDR1 and CDR2 are SGHRS and YFSETQ. Trimming removed 0 bases from V and 2 bases from J; junction bases left unmatched: 6. For the CDR3, the DNA is TGCGCCAGCAGCTTGGCCAGGACTAGCGGGGTAACCTACGAGCAGTACTTC. It translates to CASSLARTSGVTYEQYF. Full variable domain (outside the CDR3, taken from reference TRBV5-1 and TRBJ2-7): KAGVTQTPRYLIKTRGQQVTLSCSPISGHRSVSWYQQTPGQGLQFLFEYFSETQRNKGNFPGRFSGRQFSNSRSEMNVSTLELGDSALYLCASSLARTSGVTYEQYFGPGTRLTVT.

The chain carries TRBV5-1 and TRBJ2-3; 14 nucleotides agree with TRBD2. The CDR3 sequence is 19 residues long. Germline CDR1 reads SGHRS; CDR2 reads YFSETQ. V was pared by 3 bases and J by 2 bases, with 11 bases of the junction left unmatched. CDR3 DNA: TGCGCCAGCAGCTCACTACCGGGACTAGCGGGAGCTACCACAGATACGCAGTATTTT. This gives the protein CASSSLPGLAGATTDTQYF.

This clonotype has a handful of counts. This chain connects TRBV5-5 to TRBJ1-5; D is unresolved. This CDR3 comprises 15 residues. CDR1 SGHKS and CDR2 YYEKEE come from the germline V gene (reference sequence). Trimming left V 4 bases short and J 2 bases short, with 13 bases between. In nucleotides, the CDR3 is TGTGCCAGCAGCCAGGACCCCGGAGGCAATCAGCCCCAGCATTTT. This encodes CASSQDPGGNQPQHF. The full variable domain, in which reference TRBV5-5 and TRBJ1-5 provide the parts outside the CDR3, is DAGVTQSPTHLIKTRGQQVTLRCSPISGHKSVSWYQQVLGQGPQFIFQYYEKEERGRGNFPDRFSARQFPNYSSELNVNALLLGDSALYLCASSQDPGGNQPQHFGDGTRLSIL.